These T cell receptor beta chains were read from a single sample in a study of response to subunit inactivated influenza vaccine. TCRdb re-analysed the RT-PCR reads in MiXCR, keeping a single row per CDR3 protein. The table lists fewer than 600,000 distinct CDR3 sequences, approximately 7.8% of them singletons, with roughly 14% in the top ten. Sequenced material: PBMCs from blood, taken around 25 months after vaccination. Receptors were obtained from a man aged 50-75 years who received an inactivated influenza vaccine. The CDR3 runs from the conserved cysteine through the conserved F or W.

v_gene	CDR3aa
TRBV6-1	CASRDQTNTEAFF
TRBV6-2/TRBV6-3	CASSYGAAEYNEQFF
TRBV20-1	CSARDGASGQETQYF
TRBV12-3/TRBV12-4	CASNRGYNSPLHF
TRBV5-1	CASSPTGYTYEQYF
TRBV7-9	CASSEGHYEQYF
TRBV13	CASSPTSGERQTTDTQYF
TRBV27	CASTLGGGRWHEQFF
TRBV5-1	CASSKPGLAGTDTQYF
TRBV20-1	CSAPSLGLEDEQFF
TRBV14	CASSRTSGRYEQYF
TRBV18	CASSPRLAGRTAETQYF
TRBV20-1	CSARYSNQPQHF
TRBV25-1	CASSEGERGEQYF
TRBV4-2	CASSQDNDNEQFF
TRBV5-5	CASSFQVGGDQPQHF
TRBV10-3	CAITTGGTDTQYF
TRBV6-2/TRBV6-3	CASSALPQYQETQYF
TRBV3-1	CASSQDPTGEEAFF
TRBV18	CASSQTGIAGQGGGYTF
TRBV4-2	CASSKNQDRYRDRRSYNEQFF
TRBV12-3/TRBV12-4	CASSGQGASNQPQHF
TRBV15	CATSSARGQGKPYEQYF
TRBV20-1	CSALGEAGDNEQFF